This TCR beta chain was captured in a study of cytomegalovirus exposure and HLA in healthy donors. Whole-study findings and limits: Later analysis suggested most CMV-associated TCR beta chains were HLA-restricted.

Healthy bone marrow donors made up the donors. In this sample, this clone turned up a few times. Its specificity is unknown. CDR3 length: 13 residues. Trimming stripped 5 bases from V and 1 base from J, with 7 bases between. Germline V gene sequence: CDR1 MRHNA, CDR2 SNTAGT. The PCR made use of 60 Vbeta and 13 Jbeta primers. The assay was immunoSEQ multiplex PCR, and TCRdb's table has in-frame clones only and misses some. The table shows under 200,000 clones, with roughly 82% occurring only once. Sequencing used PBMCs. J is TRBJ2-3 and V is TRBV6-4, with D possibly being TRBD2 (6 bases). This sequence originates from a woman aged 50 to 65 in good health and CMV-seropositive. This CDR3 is CASSTGGTDTQYF. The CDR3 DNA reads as TGTGCCAGCAGTACGGGGGGCACAGATACGCAGTATTTT.